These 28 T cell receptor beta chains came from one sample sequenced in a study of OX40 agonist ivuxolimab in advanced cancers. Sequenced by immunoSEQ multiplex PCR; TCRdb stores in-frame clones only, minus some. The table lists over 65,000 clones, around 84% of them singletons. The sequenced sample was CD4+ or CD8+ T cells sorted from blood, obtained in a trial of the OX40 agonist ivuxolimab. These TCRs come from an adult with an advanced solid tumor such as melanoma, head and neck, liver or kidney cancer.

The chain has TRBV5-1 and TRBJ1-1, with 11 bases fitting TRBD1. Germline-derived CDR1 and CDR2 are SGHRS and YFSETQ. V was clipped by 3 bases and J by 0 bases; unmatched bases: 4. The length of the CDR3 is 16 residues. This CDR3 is CASSWGQGGMNTEAFF. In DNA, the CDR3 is TGCGCCAGCAGCTGGGGACAGGGGGGAATGAACACTGAAGCTTTCTTT.

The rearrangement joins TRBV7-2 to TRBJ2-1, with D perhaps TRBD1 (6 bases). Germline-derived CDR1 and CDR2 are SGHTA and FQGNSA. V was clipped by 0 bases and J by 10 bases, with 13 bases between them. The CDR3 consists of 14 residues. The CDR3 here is CASSLAYGGWEQFF. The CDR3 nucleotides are TGTGCCAGCAGCTTAGCGTATGGGGGCTGGGAGCAGTTCTTC. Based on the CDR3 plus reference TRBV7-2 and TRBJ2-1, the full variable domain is GAGVSQSPSNKVTEKGKDVELRCDPISGHTALYWYRQSLGQGLEFLIYFQGNSAPDKSGLPSDRFSAERTGGSVSTLTIQRTQQEDSAVYLCASSLAYGGWEQFFGPGTRLTVL.

CDR3 sequence reads: CASSRLAGGPISGTDTQYF. In DNA form, the CDR3 reads TGTGCCAGCAGCCGTCTAGCGGGGGGGCCGATTTCCGGCACAGATACGCAGTATTTT. This chain uses TRBV5-4 with TRBJ2-3, with 12 bases fitting TRBD2. From germline, CDR1 is SGHNT and CDR2 YYREEE (reference sequence). With V trimmed by 4 bases and J by 1 base, 13 bases remained unmatched. The CDR3 sequence is 19 residues long.

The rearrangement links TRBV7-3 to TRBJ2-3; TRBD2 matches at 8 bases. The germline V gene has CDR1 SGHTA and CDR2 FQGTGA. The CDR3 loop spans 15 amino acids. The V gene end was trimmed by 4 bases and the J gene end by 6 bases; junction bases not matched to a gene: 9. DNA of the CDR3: TGTGCCAGCAGCTCGAGCGGGAGTATGGGGGATACGCAGTATTTT. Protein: CASSSSGSMGDTQYF.

The DNA for the CDR3 is TGTGCCAGCAGCCACCCCCTCGGGACTAGCGAATTCTCCTACGAGCAGTACTTC. Amino acids: CASSHPLGTSEFSYEQYF. This chain connects TRBV7-2 to TRBJ2-7, with 10 positions matching TRBD2. This CDR3 contains 18 residues. CDR1 is SGHTA, CDR2 FQGNSA, per germline. The V and J ends lost 5 bases and 0 bases, in that order; junction bases with no gene match: 13.

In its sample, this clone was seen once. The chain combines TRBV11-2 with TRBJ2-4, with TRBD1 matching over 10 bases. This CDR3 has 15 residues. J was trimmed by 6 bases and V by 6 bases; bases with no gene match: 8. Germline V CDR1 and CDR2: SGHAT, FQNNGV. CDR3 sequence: CASSSTGGEGNIQYF. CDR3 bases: TGTGCCAGCAGTTCGACAGGGGGCGAGGGAAACATTCAGTACTTC.

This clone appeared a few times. The CDR3 here is CAWSQGAAGRAFF. The DNA of the CDR3 is TGTGCCTGGAGTCAAGGGGCGGCAGGGCGAGCTTTCTTT. J is TRBJ1-1 and V is TRBV30, with D perhaps TRBD1 (5 bases). CDR3 length equals 13 residues. CDR1 and CDR2 from the germline V gene are GTSNPN and SVGIG (reference sequence). The germline V and J ends were trimmed by 2 bases and 10 bases, with 17 bases remaining between them.

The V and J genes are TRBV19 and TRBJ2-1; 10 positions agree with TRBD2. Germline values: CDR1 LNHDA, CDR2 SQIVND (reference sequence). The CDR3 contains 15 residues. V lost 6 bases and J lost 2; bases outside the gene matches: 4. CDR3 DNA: TGTGCCAGTAGCACTACTAGCGGGGCCTACAATGAGCAGTTCTTC. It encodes CASSTTSGAYNEQFF.

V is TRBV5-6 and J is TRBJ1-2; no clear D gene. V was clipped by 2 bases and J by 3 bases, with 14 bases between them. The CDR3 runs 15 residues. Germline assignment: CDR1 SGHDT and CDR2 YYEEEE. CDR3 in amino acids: CASSFDTSSHYGYTF. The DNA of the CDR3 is TGTGCCAGCAGCTTTGACACATCCTCCCACTATGGCTACACCTTC.

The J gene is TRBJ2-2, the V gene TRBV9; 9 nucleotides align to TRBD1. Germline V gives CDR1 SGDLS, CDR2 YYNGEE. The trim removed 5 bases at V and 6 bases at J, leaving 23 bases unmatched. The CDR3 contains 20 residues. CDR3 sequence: CASSFTPDRGGRDVAGELFF. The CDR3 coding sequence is TGTGCCAGCAGTTTCACGCCGGACAGGGGCGGCCGGGACGTCGCCGGGGAGCTGTTTTTT.

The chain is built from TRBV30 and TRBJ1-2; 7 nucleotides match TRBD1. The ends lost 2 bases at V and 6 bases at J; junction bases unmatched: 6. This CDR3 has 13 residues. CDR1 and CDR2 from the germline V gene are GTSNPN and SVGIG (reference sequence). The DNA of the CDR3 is TGTGCCTGGAGTCAGGGGACAGATCATGGCTACACCTTC. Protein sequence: CAWSQGTDHGYTF. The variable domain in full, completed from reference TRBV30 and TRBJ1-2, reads SQTIHQWPATLVQPVGSPLSLECTVEGTSNPNLYWYRQAAGRGLQLLFYSVGIGQISSEVPQNLSASRPQDRQFILSSKKLLLSDSGFYLCAWSQGTDHGYTFGSGTRLTVV.

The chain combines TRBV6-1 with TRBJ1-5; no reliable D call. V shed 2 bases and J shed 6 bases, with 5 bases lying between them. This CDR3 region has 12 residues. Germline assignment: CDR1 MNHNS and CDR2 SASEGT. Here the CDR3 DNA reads TGTGCCAGCAGTGAATTGGGTCAGCCCCAGCATTTT. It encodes CASSELGQPQHF.

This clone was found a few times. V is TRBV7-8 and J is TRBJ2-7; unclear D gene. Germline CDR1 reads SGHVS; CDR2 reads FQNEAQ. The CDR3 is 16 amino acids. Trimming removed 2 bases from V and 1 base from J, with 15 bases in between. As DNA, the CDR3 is TGTGCCAGCAGCTTATACCGGGTCCCGGGTTCCTACGAGCAGTACTTC. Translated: CASSLYRVPGSYEQYF.

The CDR3, as DNA: TGTGCCAGCAGCTTCCCCCCCGGGACTAGCGGGAGGTACGAGACCCAGTACTTC. This encodes CASSFPPGTSGRYETQYF. V usage is TRBV7-2 and J usage is TRBJ2-5; 15 nucleotides agree with TRBD2. Germline V gene data show CDR1 as SGHTA and CDR2 as FQGNSA. This CDR3 contains 18 residues. Losses at the gene ends were 3 bases for V and 5 bases for J; bases not matched to a gene: 10.

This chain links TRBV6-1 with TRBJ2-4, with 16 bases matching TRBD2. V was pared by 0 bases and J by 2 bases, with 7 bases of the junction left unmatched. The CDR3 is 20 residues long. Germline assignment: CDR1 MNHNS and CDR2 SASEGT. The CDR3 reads CASSEAITGLAGGPKNIQYF. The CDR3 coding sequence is TGTGCCAGCAGTGAAGCGATCACGGGACTAGCGGGAGGGCCCAAAAACATTCAGTACTTC.

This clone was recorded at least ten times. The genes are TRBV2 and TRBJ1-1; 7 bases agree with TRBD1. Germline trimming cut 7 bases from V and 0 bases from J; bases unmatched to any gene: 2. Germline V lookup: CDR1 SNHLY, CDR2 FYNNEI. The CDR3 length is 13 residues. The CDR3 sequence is CASMGQMNTEAFF. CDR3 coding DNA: TGTGCCAGCATGGGACAGATGAACACTGAAGCTTTCTTT.

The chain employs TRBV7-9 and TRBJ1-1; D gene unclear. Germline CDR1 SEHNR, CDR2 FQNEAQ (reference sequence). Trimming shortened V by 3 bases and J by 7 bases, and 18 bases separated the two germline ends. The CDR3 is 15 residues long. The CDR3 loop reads CASSLGSQPNHEAFF. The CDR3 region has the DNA TGTGCCAGCAGCTTGGGTAGCCAGCCGAATCATGAAGCTTTCTTT.

The chain's CDR3 is CASSLTSGAYQETQYF. DNA for the CDR3: TGTGCCAGCAGCTTGACCTCCGGGGCCTACCAAGAGACCCAGTACTTC. The chain is built from TRBV7-2 and TRBJ2-5; D is possibly TRBD1 or TRBD2 (5 bases each). The CDR3 loop spans 16 amino acids. V was pared by 3 bases and J by 0 bases, with 14 bases between. CDR1 is SGHTA, CDR2 FQGNSA, per germline.

CDR3 bases: TGTGCCAGCAGTTACTCGACCCGGGGTAACACTGAAGCTTTCTTT. This sequence encodes CASSYSTRGNTEAFF. The V gene is TRBV6-5, the J gene TRBJ1-1; D remains ambiguous. Germline V gene data show CDR1 as MNHEY and CDR2 as SVGAGI. Deletions cut 0 bases from V and 2 bases from J, with 10 bases between. CDR3 length equals 15 residues.

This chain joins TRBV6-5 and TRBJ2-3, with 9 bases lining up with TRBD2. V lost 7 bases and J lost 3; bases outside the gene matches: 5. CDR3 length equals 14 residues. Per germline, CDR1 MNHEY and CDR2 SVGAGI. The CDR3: CASKVSGSTDTQYF. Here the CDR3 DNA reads TGTGCCAGCAAGGTTAGCGGGAGTACAGATACGCAGTATTTT.

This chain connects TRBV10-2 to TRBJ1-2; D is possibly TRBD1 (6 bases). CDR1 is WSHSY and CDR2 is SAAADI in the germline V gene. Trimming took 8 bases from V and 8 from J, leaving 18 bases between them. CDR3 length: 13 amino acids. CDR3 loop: CASGSTGAEGYTF. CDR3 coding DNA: TGCGCCAGCGGGTCGACGGGGGCGGAAGGCTACACCTTC.

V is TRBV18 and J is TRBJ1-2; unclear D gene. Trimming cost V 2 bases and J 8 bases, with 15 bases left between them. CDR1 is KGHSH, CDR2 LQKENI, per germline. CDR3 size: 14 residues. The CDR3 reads CASSPVGRDSGYTF. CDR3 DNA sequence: TGTGCCAGCTCACCAGTTGGCCGTGATTCGGGCTACACCTTC.

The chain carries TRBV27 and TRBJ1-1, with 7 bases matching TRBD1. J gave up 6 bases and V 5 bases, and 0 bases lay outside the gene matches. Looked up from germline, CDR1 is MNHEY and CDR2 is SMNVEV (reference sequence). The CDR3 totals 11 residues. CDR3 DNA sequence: TGTGCCAGCAGTGACAGGGCTGAAGCTTTCTTT. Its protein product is CASSDRAEAFF.

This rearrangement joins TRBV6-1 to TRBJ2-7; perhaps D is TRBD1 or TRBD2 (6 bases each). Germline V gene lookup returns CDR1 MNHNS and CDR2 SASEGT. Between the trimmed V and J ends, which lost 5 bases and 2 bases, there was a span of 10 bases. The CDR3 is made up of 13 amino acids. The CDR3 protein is CASSQEGAYEQYF. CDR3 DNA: TGTGCCAGCAGTCAGGAGGGGGCCTACGAGCAGTACTTC.

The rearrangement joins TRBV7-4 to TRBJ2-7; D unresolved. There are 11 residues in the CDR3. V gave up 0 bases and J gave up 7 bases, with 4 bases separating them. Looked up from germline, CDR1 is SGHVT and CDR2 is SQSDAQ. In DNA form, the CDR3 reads TGTGCCAGCAGCTTAGCGGTAGAGCAGTACTTC. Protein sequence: CASSLAVEQYF.

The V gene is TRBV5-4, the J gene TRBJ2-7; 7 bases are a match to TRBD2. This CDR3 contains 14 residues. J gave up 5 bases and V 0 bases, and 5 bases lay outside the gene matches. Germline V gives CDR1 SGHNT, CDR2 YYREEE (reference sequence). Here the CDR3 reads CASSLGLALDEQYF. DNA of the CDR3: TGTGCCAGCAGCTTGGGACTAGCTCTCGACGAGCAGTACTTC.

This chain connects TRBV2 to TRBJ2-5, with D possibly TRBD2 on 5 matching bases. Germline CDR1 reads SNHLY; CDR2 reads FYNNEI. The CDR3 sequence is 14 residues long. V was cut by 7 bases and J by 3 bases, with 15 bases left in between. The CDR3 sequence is CASTRRQTKETQYF. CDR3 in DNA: TGTGCCAGCACCAGGAGGCAGACGAAAGAGACCCAGTACTTC.

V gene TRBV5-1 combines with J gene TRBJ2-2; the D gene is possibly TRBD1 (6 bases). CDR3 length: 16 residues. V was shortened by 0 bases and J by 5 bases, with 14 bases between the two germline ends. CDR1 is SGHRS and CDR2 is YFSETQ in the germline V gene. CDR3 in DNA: TGCGCCAGCAGCTTGGACCGGACAGCAATAACCGGGGAGCTGTTTTTT. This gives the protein CASSLDRTAITGELFF.